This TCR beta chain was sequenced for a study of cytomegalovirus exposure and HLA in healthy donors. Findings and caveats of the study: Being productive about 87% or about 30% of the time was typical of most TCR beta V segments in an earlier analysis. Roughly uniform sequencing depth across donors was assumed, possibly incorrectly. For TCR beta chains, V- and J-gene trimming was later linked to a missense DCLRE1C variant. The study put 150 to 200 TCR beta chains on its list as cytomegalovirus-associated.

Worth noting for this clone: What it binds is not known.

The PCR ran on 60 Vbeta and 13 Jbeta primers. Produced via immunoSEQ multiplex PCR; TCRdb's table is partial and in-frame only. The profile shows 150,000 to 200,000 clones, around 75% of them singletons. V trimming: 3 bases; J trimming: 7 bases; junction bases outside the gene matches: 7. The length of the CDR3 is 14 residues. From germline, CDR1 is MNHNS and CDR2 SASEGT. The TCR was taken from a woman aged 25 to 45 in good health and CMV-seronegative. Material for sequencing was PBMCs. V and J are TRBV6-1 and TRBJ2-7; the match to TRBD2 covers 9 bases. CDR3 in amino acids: CASSEAGGPEEQYF. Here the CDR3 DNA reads TGTGCCAGCAGTGAGGCGGGAGGGCCAGAGGAGCAGTACTTC.